The following is a TCR beta chain sequence with its context. Data came from immunoSEQ multiplex PCR; TCRdb stores just in-frame clones and leaves some out. This table has fewer than 250,000 clones, around 80% appearing once. Ages ranged from about 18 to 89 years, with residence in about two dozen US areas. This record belongs to a study of blood T cell repertoires in COVID-19. The sequence was collected from a man between 60 and 75 years old who had recovered from COVID-19. Input material: PBMCs or T cells enriched from blood (not recorded which).

The CDR3: CASKTGQNTGELFF. The CDR3 nucleotides read TGTGCCAGTAAGACAGGTCAGAACACCGGGGAGCTGTTTTTT. The chain carries TRBV27 and TRBJ2-2, with D possibly matching TRBD1 (6 bases). CDR1 is MNHEY and CDR2 is SMNVEV in the germline V gene (reference sequence). V was cut by 9 bases and J by 1 base, with 12 bases left in between. The CDR3 contains 14 residues.